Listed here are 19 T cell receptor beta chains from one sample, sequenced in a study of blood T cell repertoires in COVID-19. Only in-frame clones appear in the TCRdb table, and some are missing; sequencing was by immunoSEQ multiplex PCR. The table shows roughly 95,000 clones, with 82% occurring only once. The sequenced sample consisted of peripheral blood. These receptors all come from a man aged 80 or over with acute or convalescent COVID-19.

The CDR3 loop is CASSLGPGTGGNVGSNQPQHF. The CDR3 coding sequence is TGCGCCAGCAGCTTGGGCCCCGGGACAGGGGGCAATGTGGGGAGCAATCAGCCCCAGCATTTT. V gene TRBV5-1 combines with J gene TRBJ1-5; TRBD1 matches 12 bases. In germline, CDR1 is SGHRS, CDR2 YFSETQ. CDR3 length equals 21 residues. J lost 1 base, V lost 0 bases, and 14 bases had no gene match. Complete variable domain (other parts from reference TRBV5-1 and TRBJ1-5): KAGVTQTPRYLIKTRGQQVTLSCSPISGHRSVSWYQQTPGQGLQFLFEYFSETQRNKGNFPGRFSGRQFSNSRSEMNVSTLELGDSALYLCASSLGPGTGGNVGSNQPQHFGDGTRLSIL.

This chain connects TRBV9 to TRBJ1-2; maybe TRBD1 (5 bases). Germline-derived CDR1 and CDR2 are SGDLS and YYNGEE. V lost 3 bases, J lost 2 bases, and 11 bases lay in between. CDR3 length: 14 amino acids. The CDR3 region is CASSGRQINYGYTF. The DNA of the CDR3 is TGTGCCAGCAGCGGTCGACAGATAAACTATGGCTACACCTTC.

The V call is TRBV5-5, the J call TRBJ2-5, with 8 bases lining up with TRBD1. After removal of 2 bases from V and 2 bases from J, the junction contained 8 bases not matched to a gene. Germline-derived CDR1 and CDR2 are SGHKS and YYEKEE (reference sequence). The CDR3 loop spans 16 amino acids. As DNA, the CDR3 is TGTGCCAGCAGCTTAACCCCCGGGACAGGACAAGAGACCCAGTACTTC. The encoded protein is CASSLTPGTGQETQYF. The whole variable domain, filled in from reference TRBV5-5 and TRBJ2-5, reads DAGVTQSPTHLIKTRGQQVTLRCSPISGHKSVSWYQQVLGQGPQFIFQYYEKEERGRGNFPDRFSARQFPNYSSELNVNALLLGDSALYLCASSLTPGTGQETQYFGPGTRLLVL.

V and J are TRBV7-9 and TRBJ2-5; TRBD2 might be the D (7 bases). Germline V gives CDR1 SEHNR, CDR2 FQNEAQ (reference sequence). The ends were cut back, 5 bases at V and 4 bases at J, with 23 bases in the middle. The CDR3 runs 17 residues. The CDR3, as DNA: TGTGCCAGCAGCCTTCCCCCATTATACAGGGAGGGAGAGACCCAGTACTTC. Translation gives CASSLPPLYREGETQYF.

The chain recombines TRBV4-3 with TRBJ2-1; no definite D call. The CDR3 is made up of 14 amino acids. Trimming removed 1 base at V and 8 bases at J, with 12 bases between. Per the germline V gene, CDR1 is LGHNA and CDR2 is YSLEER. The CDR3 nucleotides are TGCGCCAGCAGCCAAGGTCAAAGTGAGGATGAGCAGTTCTTC. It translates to CASSQGQSEDEQFF.

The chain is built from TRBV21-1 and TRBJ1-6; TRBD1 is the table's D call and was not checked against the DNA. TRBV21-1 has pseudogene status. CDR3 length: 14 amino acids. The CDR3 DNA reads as TGTGCCAGCAATGAACAGGGCGGGCATTCACCCCTCCACTTT. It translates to CASNEQGGHSPLHF.

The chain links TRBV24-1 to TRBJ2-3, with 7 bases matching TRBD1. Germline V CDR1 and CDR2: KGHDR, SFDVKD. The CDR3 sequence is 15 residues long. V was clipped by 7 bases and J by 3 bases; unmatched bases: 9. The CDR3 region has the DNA TGTGCCACCAGCACTCAGGGGACAGTTACAGATACGCAGTATTTT. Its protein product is CATSTQGTVTDTQYF.

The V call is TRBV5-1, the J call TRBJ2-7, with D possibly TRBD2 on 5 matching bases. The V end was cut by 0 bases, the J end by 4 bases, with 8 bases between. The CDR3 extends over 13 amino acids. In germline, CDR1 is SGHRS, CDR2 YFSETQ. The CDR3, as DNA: TGCGCCAGCAGCTTGGCGGGAACTTACGAGCAGTACTTC. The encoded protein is CASSLAGTYEQYF.

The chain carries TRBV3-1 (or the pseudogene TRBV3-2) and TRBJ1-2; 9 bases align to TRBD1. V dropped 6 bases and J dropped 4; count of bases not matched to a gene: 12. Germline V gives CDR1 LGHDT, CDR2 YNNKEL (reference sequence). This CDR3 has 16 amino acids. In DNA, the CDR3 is TGTGCCAGCAGTTACCGGGACAGGGTCGCCTTCTATGGCTACACCTTC. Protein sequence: CASSYRDRVAFYGYTF.

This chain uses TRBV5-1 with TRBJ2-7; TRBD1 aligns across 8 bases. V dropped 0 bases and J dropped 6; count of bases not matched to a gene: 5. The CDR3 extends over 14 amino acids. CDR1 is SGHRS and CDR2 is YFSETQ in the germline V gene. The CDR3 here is CASSLAGGPSEQYF. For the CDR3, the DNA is TGCGCCAGCAGCTTGGCAGGGGGCCCTTCCGAGCAGTACTTC.

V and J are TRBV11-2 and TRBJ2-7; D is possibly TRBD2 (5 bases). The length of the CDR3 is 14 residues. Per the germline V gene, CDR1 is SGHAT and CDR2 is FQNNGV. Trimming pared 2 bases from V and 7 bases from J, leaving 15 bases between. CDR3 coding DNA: TGTGCCAGCAGCTTAAAAGGGCCCCGAGGGGAGCAGTACTTC. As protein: CASSLKGPRGEQYF.

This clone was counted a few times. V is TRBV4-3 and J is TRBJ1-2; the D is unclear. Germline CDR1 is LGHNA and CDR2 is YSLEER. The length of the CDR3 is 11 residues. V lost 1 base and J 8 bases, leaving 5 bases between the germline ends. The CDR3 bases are TGCGCCAGCAGCCAAGCGGGGGGCTACACCTTC. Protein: CASSQAGGYTF.

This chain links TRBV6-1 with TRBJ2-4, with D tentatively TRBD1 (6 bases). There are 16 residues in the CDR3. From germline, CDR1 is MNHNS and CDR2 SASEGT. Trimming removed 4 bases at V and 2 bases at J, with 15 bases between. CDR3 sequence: CASSATGRTPKNIQYF. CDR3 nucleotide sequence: TGTGCCAGCAGTGCCACAGGGAGAACCCCCAAAAACATTCAGTACTTC.

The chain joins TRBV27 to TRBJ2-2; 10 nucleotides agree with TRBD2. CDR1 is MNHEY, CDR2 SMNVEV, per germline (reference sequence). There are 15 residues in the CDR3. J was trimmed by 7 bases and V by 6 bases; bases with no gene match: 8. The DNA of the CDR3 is TGTGCCAGCAGCCCTCTAGCGGGAGCGGGCGGGGAGCTGTTTTTT. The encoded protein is CASSPLAGAGGELFF.

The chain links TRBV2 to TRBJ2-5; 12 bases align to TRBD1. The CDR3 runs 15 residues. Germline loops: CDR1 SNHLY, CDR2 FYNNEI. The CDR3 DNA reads TGTGCTACGCGGGGACAGGGGGCCCTCCAAGAGACCCAGTACTTC. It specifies CATRGQGALQETQYF.

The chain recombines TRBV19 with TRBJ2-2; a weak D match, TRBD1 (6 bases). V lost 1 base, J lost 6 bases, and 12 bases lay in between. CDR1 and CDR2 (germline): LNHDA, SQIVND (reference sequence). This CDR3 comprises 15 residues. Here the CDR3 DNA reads TGTGCCAGTAGTATAGTGGGCAGGGGACCCGGGGAGCTGTTTTTT. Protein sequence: CASSIVGRGPGELFF.

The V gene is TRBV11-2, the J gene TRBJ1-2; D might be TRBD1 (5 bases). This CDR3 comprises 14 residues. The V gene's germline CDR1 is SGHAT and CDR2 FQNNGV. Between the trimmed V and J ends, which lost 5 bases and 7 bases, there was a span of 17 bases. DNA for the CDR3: TGTGCCAGCAGCCAAGTCGGGGGAACGGGTGGCTACACCTTC. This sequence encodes CASSQVGGTGGYTF. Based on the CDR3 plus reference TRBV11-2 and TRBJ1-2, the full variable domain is EAGVAQSPRYKIIEKRQSVAFWCNPISGHATLYWYQQILGQGPKLLIQFQNNGVVDDSQLPKDRFSAERLKGVDSTLKIQPAKLEDSAVYLCASSQVGGTGGYTFGSGTRLTVV.

This CDR3 is CASRQGGNTGELFF. In nucleotides, the CDR3 is TGTGCCAGCAGACAGGGCGGGAACACCGGGGAGCTGTTTTTT. The V and J genes are TRBV6-4 and TRBJ2-2; TRBD1 is a possible D gene (6 bases). V lost 6 bases, J lost 1 base, and 9 bases lay in between. Germline V gene lookup returns CDR1 MRHNA and CDR2 SNTAGT. This CDR3 spans 14 amino acids.

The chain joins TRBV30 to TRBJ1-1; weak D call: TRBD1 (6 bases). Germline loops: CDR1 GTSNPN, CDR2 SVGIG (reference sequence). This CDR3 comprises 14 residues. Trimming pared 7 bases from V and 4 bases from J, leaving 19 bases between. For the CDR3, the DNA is TGTGCCTCGGAGGCGGGGGGCCTAGGCACTGAAGCTTTCTTT. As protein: CASEAGGLGTEAFF.